The 4 T cell receptor beta chains below come from one sample, sequenced in a study of CD8 T cells in Susac syndrome. RNA was extracted with the RNeasy kit, and a quantity of about 0.45 to 1 ug was reverse transcribed using random hexamers. MiXCR was run by TCRdb on the immunoSEQ multiplex PCR reads, yielding one entry per CDR3 protein. Of 250,000 to 300,000 distinct CDR3 sequences in the sample, 65% to 90% were seen once. Specimen: CD8+ T cells from PBMCs. The receptors shown here come from a human donor with multiple sclerosis.

This clonotype appeared a few times. V and J are TRBV6-5 and TRBJ2-5; TRBD2 aligns across 11 bases. Germline V lookup: CDR1 MNHEY, CDR2 SVGAGI. V lost 1 base, J lost 3 bases, and 1 base stayed unmatched. This CDR3 has 15 residues. DNA of the CDR3: TGTGCCAGCAGTTACTTGGGACTAGCGGAAGAGACCCAGTACTTC. Translating it yields CASSYLGLAEETQYF.

The chain carries TRBV4-2 and TRBJ2-7; TRBD2 aligns across 10 bases. This CDR3 is built from 16 residues. V lost 3 bases and J lost 0; bases outside the gene matches: 5. Germline V lookup: CDR1 LGHNA, CDR2 YNFKEQ. CDR3 protein: CASSQVAGGFSYEQYF. In nucleotides, the CDR3 is TGTGCCAGCAGCCAGGTAGCGGGAGGCTTCTCCTACGAGCAGTACTTC.

The chain employs TRBV6-5 and TRBJ1-2; maybe TRBD1 (5 bases). There are 14 residues in the CDR3. Trimming cost V 6 bases and J 8 bases, with 19 bases left between them. Per the germline V gene, CDR1 is MNHEY and CDR2 is SVGAGI. CDR3 nucleotides: TGTGCCAGCAGGGACCCATTGGGGGGTCGGGGCTACACCTTC. It codes for CASRDPLGGRGYTF.

This clonotype was recorded once. This rearrangement joins TRBV28 to TRBJ2-5; D perhaps matches TRBD2 (5 bases). Between the trimmed V and J ends, which lost 2 bases and 2 bases, there was a span of 12 bases. This CDR3 region has 15 residues. Germline V gives CDR1 MDHEN, CDR2 SYDVKM. CDR3 in DNA: TGTGCCAGCAGTTTAGGTCCTAGCATACAAGAGACCCAGTACTTC. Amino acid sequence: CASSLGPSIQETQYF.